The 21 T cell receptor beta chains given below trace back to one sample, sequenced in a study of PD-1 blockade in mismatch repair-deficient tumors. The table came from immunoSEQ multiplex PCR; TCRdb's copy has only in-frame clones and leaves some out. This repertoire shows about 19,000 clones, roughly 87% found once; its top ten account for roughly 1.4%. Sequences were derived from PBMCs, sampled 52 weeks after starting pembrolizumab. These receptors were collected from an adult with mismatch repair-deficient cancer.

V is TRBV10-1 and J is TRBJ1-1; 9 bases are a match to TRBD1. Germline lookup yields CDR1 WNHNN and CDR2 SYGVQD (reference sequence). This CDR3 is 15 amino acids long. V was pared by 3 bases and J by 5 bases, with 7 bases of the junction left unmatched. CDR3 in amino acids: CASSDQDRGGTEAFF. CDR3 DNA: TGCGCCAGCAGTGACCAGGACAGGGGAGGTACTGAAGCTTTCTTT.

Here the CDR3 DNA reads TGTGCCAGTAGAGGCCAGGGAAACGAGCAGTACTTC. This encodes CASRGQGNEQYF. This chain uses TRBV19 with TRBJ2-7; D possibly corresponds to TRBD1 (5 bases). The V end lost 6 bases, the J end lost 5 bases, and 11 bases lay between the germline ends. Germline V gene data show CDR1 as LNHDA and CDR2 as SQIVND (reference sequence). The CDR3 runs to 12 residues.

The chain carries TRBV23-1 and TRBJ2-5, with D perhaps matching TRBD2 (6 bases). TRBV23-1 is placed among ORFs of uncertain function. V was trimmed by 7 bases and J by 4 bases, leaving 13 bases between them. This CDR3 region has 13 residues. The CDR3 nucleotides read TGCGCCAGCAACCATCCGGGGGTAGAGACCCAGTACTTC. This sequence encodes CASNHPGVETQYF.

V is TRBV10-3 and J is TRBJ2-3, with 9 bases that match TRBD2. With 1 base clipped from V and 3 bases from J, the junction kept 5 bases outside the gene matches. This CDR3 spans 16 amino acids. Per germline, CDR1 ENHRY and CDR2 SYGVKD. Here the CDR3 reads CAISEFQAGGTDTQYF. Written as DNA, the CDR3 is TGTGCCATCAGTGAGTTTCAAGCGGGAGGAACAGATACGCAGTATTTT.

The chain uses TRBV11-2 and TRBJ2-1; TRBD2 aligns across 7 bases. The CDR3 totals 17 residues. Per germline, CDR1 SGHAT and CDR2 FQNNGV. The ends lost 4 bases at V and 2 bases at J; junction bases unmatched: 11. CDR3 in DNA: TGTGCCAGCAGCTGGGGCACTAGCGCCCCCACCTACAATGAGCAGTTCTTC. This gives the protein CASSWGTSAPTYNEQFF. The variable domain in full, completed from reference TRBV11-2 and TRBJ2-1, reads EAGVAQSPRYKIIEKRQSVAFWCNPISGHATLYWYQQILGQGPKLLIQFQNNGVVDDSQLPKDRFSAERLKGVDSTLKIQPAKLEDSAVYLCASSWGTSAPTYNEQFFGPGTRLTVL.

This rearrangement joins TRBV29-1 to TRBJ2-1, with D possibly matching TRBD2 (6 bases). V was shortened by 4 bases and J by 9 bases, with 19 bases between the two germline ends. Germline CDR1 SQVTM, CDR2 ANQGSEA. The CDR3 extends over 14 amino acids. The CDR3 sequence is CSVGRGIKIGEQFF. The CDR3, as DNA: TGCAGCGTTGGGCGGGGAATCAAAATCGGTGAGCAGTTCTTC.

This rearrangement joins TRBV7-9 to TRBJ2-2; a weak D match, TRBD2 (5 bases). Germline assignment: CDR1 SEHNR and CDR2 FQNEAQ (reference sequence). The CDR3 length is 16 residues. The V end lost 1 base, the J end lost 5 bases, and 14 bases lay between the germline ends. The CDR3 DNA follows: TGTGCCAGCAGCTTAGGTAGAGGACTGGCTACCGGGGAGCTGTTTTTT. Amino acid sequence: CASSLGRGLATGELFF. The variable domain in full, completed from reference TRBV7-9 and TRBJ2-2, reads DTGVSQNPRHKITKRGQNVTFRCDPISEHNRLYWYRQTLGQGPEFLTYFQNEAQLEKSRLLSDRFSAERPKGSFSTLEIQRTEQGDSAMYLCASSLGRGLATGELFFGEGSRLTVL.

V and J are TRBV11-2 and TRBJ2-1, with D perhaps TRBD2 (5 bases). CDR1 and CDR2 (germline): SGHAT, FQNNGV. The CDR3 spans 14 residues. V was pared by 4 bases and J by 1 base, with 8 bases between. CDR3 bases: TGTGCCAGCAGCTCCGGAGGTTCCTACAATGAGCAGTTCTTC. This encodes CASSSGGSYNEQFF.

Details on this clone: Compared with germline, one end of the junction differs, possibly owing to a read error. This chain joins TRBV5-1 and TRBJ2-1; tentative D call: TRBD2 (6 bases). Germline assignment: CDR1 SGHRS and CDR2 YFSETQ. CDR3 length: 15 amino acids. CDR3 coding DNA: TGCGCCAGCACCTTGAGTACTAGCAGCATCAATGAGCAGTTCTTC. Translation: CASTLSTSSINEQFF.

The chain is built from TRBV28 and TRBJ1-2; 8 bases line up with TRBD1. The CDR3 sequence is 13 residues long. CDR1 and CDR2 (germline): MDHEN, SYDVKM. V shed 8 bases, J shed 5 bases, and the junction held 7 bases outside the gene matches. The CDR3 bases are TGTGCCAGCCTAGACAGGGGATATTATGGCTACACCTTC. Its translation: CASLDRGYYGYTF.

The chain carries TRBV5-4 and TRBJ2-2, with D perhaps TRBD2 (7 bases). The CDR3 totals 19 residues. Trimming removed 2 bases from V and 0 bases from J, with 20 bases in between. Germline V CDR1 and CDR2: SGHNT, YYREEE (reference sequence). The CDR3 is CASSFGGALQFANTGELFF. In nucleotides, the CDR3 is TGTGCCAGCAGCTTTGGGGGGGCCCTCCAGTTCGCGAACACCGGGGAGCTGTTTTTT. Drawing the rest from reference TRBV5-4 and TRBJ2-2, the complete variable domain is ETGVTQSPTHLIKTRGQQVTLRCSSQSGHNTVSWYQQALGQGPQFIFQYYREEENGRGNFPPRFSGLQFPNYSSELNVNALELDDSALYLCASSFGGALQFANTGELFFGEGSRLTVL.

The chain carries TRBV4-1 and TRBJ2-1; 9 positions agree with TRBD1. The CDR3 length is 15 residues. Germline CDR1 MGHRA, CDR2 YSYEKL. The junction had 2 bases not matched to a gene; V was cut back by 0 bases and J by 5 bases. The CDR3 here is CASSQDGTGHNEQFF. In DNA form, the CDR3 reads TGCGCCAGCAGCCAAGACGGGACAGGGCACAATGAGCAGTTCTTC.

This chain joins TRBV9 and TRBJ2-5; 14 nucleotides match TRBD2. V trimming: 4 bases; J trimming: 4 bases; junction bases outside the gene matches: 15. The CDR3 loop spans 19 amino acids. Germline CDR1 is SGDLS and CDR2 is YYNGEE. The CDR3 nucleotides read TGTGCCAGCAGCCCTCGGCCGGGACTAGCGGGAGTTGAGTTAGAGACCCAGTACTTC. It codes for CASSPRPGLAGVELETQYF.

The rearrangement uses TRBV7-6 and TRBJ2-1, with 11 bases identical to TRBD2. In germline, CDR1 is SGHVS, CDR2 FNYEAQ. The CDR3 has 18 residues. Trimming at V came to 1 base and at J to 2 bases, leaving 7 bases not matched to a gene. CDR3 coding DNA: TGTGCCAGCAGCTTAGGGGTAGCGGGAGGGACTCCCTACAATGAGCAGTTCTTC. Residues: CASSLGVAGGTPYNEQFF.

The gene calls are TRBV2 and TRBJ1-5; D is unclear. The CDR3 is 13 residues long. Germline loops: CDR1 SNHLY, CDR2 FYNNEI. V was cut by 1 base and J by 12 bases, with 13 bases left in between. CDR3 sequence (DNA): TGTGCCAGCAGTGAAGAAACCCGGGTGGGCCAGCATTTT. Protein sequence: CASSEETRVGQHF. Combining the CDR3 with reference TRBV2 and TRBJ1-5 gives the whole variable domain EPEVTQTPSHQVTQMGQEVILRCVPISNHLYFYWYRQILGQKVEFLVSFYNNEISEKSEIFDDQFSVERPDGSNFTLKIRSTKLEDSAMYFCASSEETRVGQHFGDGTRLSIL.

The chain combines TRBV5-1 with TRBJ1-3, with D unresolved. Germline loops: CDR1 SGHRS, CDR2 YFSETQ. The V and J ends lost 0 bases and 9 bases respectively, with 16 bases between them. The CDR3 loop spans 15 amino acids. Written as DNA, the CDR3 is TGCGCCAGCAGCTTGGCATCGGGTTCCTTTGGCACCATATATTTT. Translating it yields CASSLASGSFGTIYF.

Regarding this clone: A read error may produce the germline difference seen at one junction end. V is TRBV6-1 and J is TRBJ1-3; D may be TRBD1 (5 bases). The CDR3 sequence is 13 residues long. Germline V CDR1 and CDR2: MNHNS, SASEGT. The CDR3 loop is CASPRDSRNTIYF. The CDR3 coding sequence is TGTGCCAGCCCTAGGGACTCTCGAAACACCATATATTTT.

The chain links TRBV7-7 to TRBJ2-5; the match to TRBD1 covers 8 bases. The CDR3 runs to 14 residues. Germline V gene data show CDR1 as SSHAT and CDR2 as FNYEAQ (reference sequence). The V gene end was trimmed by 5 bases and the J gene end by 5 bases; junction bases not matched to a gene: 7. The CDR3 loop reads CASSRTGPGETQYF. CDR3 sequence (DNA): TGTGCCAGCAGCCGGACAGGGCCCGGTGAGACCCAGTACTTC.

This chain connects TRBV7-8 to TRBJ1-3; D possibly corresponds to TRBD1 (6 bases). V lost 5 bases to trimming and J lost 0 bases, with 14 bases between them. The germline V gene has CDR1 SGHVS and CDR2 FQNEAQ. This CDR3 is 16 amino acids long. The DNA for the CDR3 is TGTGCCAGCAGCCCCTGGACAGCCCCCTCTGGAAACACCATATATTTT. It is translated as CASSPWTAPSGNTIYF.

V usage is TRBV4-1 and J usage is TRBJ1-1, with D tentatively TRBD1 (6 bases). CDR3 length equals 19 residues. Germline lookup yields CDR1 MGHRA and CDR2 YSYEKL. Between the trimmed V and J ends, which lost 4 bases and 0 bases, there was a span of 24 bases. The CDR3 loop reads CASSPGRGAYLPLNTEAFF. In DNA, the CDR3 is TGCGCCAGCAGCCCAGGACGGGGGGCGTACTTACCCCTGAACACTGAAGCTTTCTTT.

V and J are TRBV6-5 and TRBJ1-4; D gene ambiguous. CDR3 length: 14 residues. Trimming took off 2 bases at V and 7 bases at J, with 11 bases between the two ends. Germline CDR1 reads MNHEY; CDR2 reads SVGAGI. The CDR3 nucleotides read TGTGCCAGCAGTTACGGAAGGCGGGGTGAAAAACTGTTTTTT. This translates into CASSYGRRGEKLFF.